This T cell receptor (beta chain) emerged from a study of OX40 agonist ivuxolimab in advanced cancers. At the level of the study: Eligibility rules accepted prior anti-PD-1, anti-PD-L1 or anti-CTLA-4 therapy, and 30% to 40% had some.

Study results and limitations: The mean number of expanded clones was higher in CD8+ T cells than in CD4+. Low normalized T-cell clonal expansion was additionally recorded for some nonresponders.

A note on this clone: The antigen is undetermined.

This CDR3 spans 15 amino acids. Germline V gene sequence: CDR1 SGHTS, CDR2 YDEGEE. The V and J ends lost 5 bases and 4 bases, in that order; junction bases with no gene match: 9. Clones were read by immunoSEQ multiplex PCR, and TCRdb kept only the in-frame ones, dropping some. The data show tens of thousands of clones, approximately 90% seen once. Here the sequenced sample was CD4+ or CD8+ T cells sorted from blood, taken in a trial of the OX40 agonist ivuxolimab. The receptor's source is an adult with an advanced solid tumor such as melanoma, head and neck, liver or kidney cancer. The rearrangement joins TRBV5-8 to TRBJ1-5, with 7 nucleotides matching TRBD1. CDR3 sequence (DNA): TGTGCCAGCAGTCCGGCAGGGGGAAGAAATCAGCCCCAGCATTTT. This translates into CASSPAGGRNQPQHF.